Sequencing of this T cell receptor beta chain was carried out in a study of identifying expanded T cells in peripheral blood. The sample holds a few counts of this clone. Germline CDR1 is MRHNA and CDR2 is SNTAGT. Trimming took 6 bases from V and 2 from J, leaving 17 bases between them. The CDR3 spans 17 residues. The repertoire was sequenced with immunoSEQ multiplex PCR; TCRdb's copy has only in-frame clones and lacks some. The sample shows some 80,000 clones, 70% to 90% of them seen only once. The chain links TRBV6-4 to TRBJ1-6, with D unresolved. The receptor comes from a person aged 18 to 75 in good health. Input material: blood. The CDR3 sequence is CASSRRVSGTYNSPLHF. Written as DNA, the CDR3 is TGTGCCAGCAGCCGCCGGGTTTCAGGTACCTATAATTCACCCCTCCACTTT.